This T cell receptor beta chain was captured by sequencing in a study of blood T cells in healthy people across ages (dated by TCRdb to about 2015). Regarding the study in general: In model experiments, template switching captured roughly one uniquely barcoded TCR beta cDNA molecule for every two T cells. Four age groups were formed from the donors: young (average approximately 15 years), middle-aged (more than 35), aged (around 68) and long-lived (around 82). For two donors (one aged 18 to 30 and one aged 80 or older), the study analyzed two additional independent replicas of 1 million unique cDNA reads from the same blood draw. Donors of different ages were randomly distributed across sequencing lanes to avoid experimental bias. The study measured age-related changes in TCR beta repertoire diversity using deep sequencing normalized with unique cDNA molecular identifiers. What the research found in general, with its limitations: The percentage of naive T cells measured by flow cytometry correlated strongly with observed TCR beta diversity. Compared with the aged group, the long-lived group had more naive CD4+ T cells, fewer expanded clones and increased TCR diversity, a pattern suggesting age selection. Observed TCR beta diversity per million T cells fell roughly linearly with age, and a significant reduction was already apparent by age roughly 40. Donor CMV infection status was unknown, potentially confounding age-related changes in expanded clonotypes. Estimates of total diversity from one million sequenced T cells were regarded as lower bounds and underestimates. Because profiling used bulk unsorted PBMCs, naive and antigen-experienced compartments could not be compared conclusively.

The library was obtained by 5' RACE. Sequencing used an Illumina HiSeq 2500. The second PCR ran for roughly 7 to 12 cycles and used a J-beta primer mix along with a sample-barcoded 5' primer. A unique molecular identifier was introduced onto each TCR beta cDNA molecule by a template-switch 5' adaptor carrying 12 random nucleotides. At least 2.5 million CDR3-containing paired-end reads were obtained from each sample. First-strand cDNA was synthesized from all RNA with the Mint cDNA synthesis kit, primed by a TRBC-specific oligonucleotide. Following uracil-DNA glycosylase treatment, all cDNA underwent a first 18-cycle PCR with the universal primers M1SS and BC2_uni_R. The study's own analysis went as follows. For normalization, 1 million high-quality reads, each with a distinct molecular identifier, were randomly selected from each sample. Reads sharing molecular identifiers were discarded rather than binned into consensus sequences. CDR3 identification, clonotype clustering and error correction used MiTCR with a Q25 quality threshold and the strictest error-elimination algorithm. A nonparametric unseen species model with Euler transformation was used to estimate a lower bound on total TCR beta diversity. TCRdb applied fastp at Q25 and MiXCR to the public reads, then kept only in-frame beta chains. Under each unique CDR3 protein, matching rows form one entry showing the most common genes and DNA. It is TCRdb's table, rather than the study itself, that gives the V and J calls and clone size. This sample holds about 800,000 distinct CDR3 sequences; 58% were observed only once. Around 22% of the sample goes to the ten largest clones.

The CDR3 covers 15 residues, taking in both the cysteine and the phenylalanine. CDR3 DNA only is kept here, 45 bases in frame from base 1. Unmatched junction bases come to 3, with V trimmed by 1 base and J by 5 bases. The germline V gene sets CDR1 to SGHTA and CDR2 to FQGNSA. Donors were under 40 systemically healthy Caucasian individuals from Russia aged 6 to 90 years. About 10 milliliters of peripheral blood were collected from each donor into EDTA-treated Vacutainer tubes. Ficoll-Paque density-gradient centrifugation was used to isolate PBMCs, with at least 7 million per sample. Trizol reagent was used to extract total RNA from PBMCs, with at least 6 micrograms per sample. For every donor, flow cytometry on a PBMC aliquot measured the percentage of naive CD45RAhigh/CD27high T cells. Concerning this clonotype itself: Its antigen is currently not known. No quality values exist for individual bases; no much larger clone is one base distant.

Sequenced material: blood. The V and J segments used are TRBV7-2 and TRBJ1-5; 9 nucleotides in the junction match TRBD1. This receptor was obtained from a man younger than 40 in good health. Here the CDR3 is given as CASSLERQGDQPQHF. At the DNA level, the sequence is TGTGCCAGCAGCTTAGAGAGACAGGGGGATCAGCCCCAGCATTTT.